This T cell receptor beta chain originates from a study of monozygotic twins with cystic fibrosis. Germline V gene sequence: CDR1 SGHNT, CDR2 YENEEA. The ends were cut back, 10 bases at V and 3 bases at J, with 13 bases in the middle. The CDR3 covers 13 residues. Here immunoSEQ multiplex PCR was the method, and the copy in TCRdb shows in-frame clones only, minus some. The data contain over 20,000 clones, approximately 98% of them seen just once; the ten biggest clones take up 0.15%. This clonotype was sampled from a girl aged 5 to 17 with cystic fibrosis. Sequenced: blood. The V and J genes are TRBV11-3 and TRBJ1-5; D might be TRBD1 (6 bases). The CDR3: CATMQGPNQPQHF. The CDR3 DNA follows: TGTGCCACCATGCAGGGGCCCAATCAGCCCCAGCATTTT.